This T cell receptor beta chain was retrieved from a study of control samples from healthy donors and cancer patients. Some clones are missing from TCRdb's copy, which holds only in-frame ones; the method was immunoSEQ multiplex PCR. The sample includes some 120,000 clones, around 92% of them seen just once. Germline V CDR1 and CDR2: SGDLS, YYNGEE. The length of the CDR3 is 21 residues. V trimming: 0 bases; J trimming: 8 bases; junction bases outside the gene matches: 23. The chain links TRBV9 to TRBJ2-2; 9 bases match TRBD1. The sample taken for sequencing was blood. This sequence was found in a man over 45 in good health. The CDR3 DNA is TGTGCCAGCAGCGTAGGATGGGGTGAGGGTTGGGGACAGGGCGATCCGGGGGAGCTGTTTTTT. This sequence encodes CASSVGWGEGWGQGDPGELFF.